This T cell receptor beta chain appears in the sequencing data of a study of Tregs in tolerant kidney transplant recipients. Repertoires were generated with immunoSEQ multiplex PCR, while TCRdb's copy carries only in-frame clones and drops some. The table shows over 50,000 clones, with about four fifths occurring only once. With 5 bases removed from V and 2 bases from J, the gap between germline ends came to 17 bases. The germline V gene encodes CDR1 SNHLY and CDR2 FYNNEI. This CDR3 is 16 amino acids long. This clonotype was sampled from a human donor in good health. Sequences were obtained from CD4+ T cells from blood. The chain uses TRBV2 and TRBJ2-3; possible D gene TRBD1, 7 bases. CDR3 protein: CASSRTGGIATDTQYF. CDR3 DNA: TGTGCCAGCAGTAGGACAGGAGGGATCGCCACAGATACGCAGTATTTT.